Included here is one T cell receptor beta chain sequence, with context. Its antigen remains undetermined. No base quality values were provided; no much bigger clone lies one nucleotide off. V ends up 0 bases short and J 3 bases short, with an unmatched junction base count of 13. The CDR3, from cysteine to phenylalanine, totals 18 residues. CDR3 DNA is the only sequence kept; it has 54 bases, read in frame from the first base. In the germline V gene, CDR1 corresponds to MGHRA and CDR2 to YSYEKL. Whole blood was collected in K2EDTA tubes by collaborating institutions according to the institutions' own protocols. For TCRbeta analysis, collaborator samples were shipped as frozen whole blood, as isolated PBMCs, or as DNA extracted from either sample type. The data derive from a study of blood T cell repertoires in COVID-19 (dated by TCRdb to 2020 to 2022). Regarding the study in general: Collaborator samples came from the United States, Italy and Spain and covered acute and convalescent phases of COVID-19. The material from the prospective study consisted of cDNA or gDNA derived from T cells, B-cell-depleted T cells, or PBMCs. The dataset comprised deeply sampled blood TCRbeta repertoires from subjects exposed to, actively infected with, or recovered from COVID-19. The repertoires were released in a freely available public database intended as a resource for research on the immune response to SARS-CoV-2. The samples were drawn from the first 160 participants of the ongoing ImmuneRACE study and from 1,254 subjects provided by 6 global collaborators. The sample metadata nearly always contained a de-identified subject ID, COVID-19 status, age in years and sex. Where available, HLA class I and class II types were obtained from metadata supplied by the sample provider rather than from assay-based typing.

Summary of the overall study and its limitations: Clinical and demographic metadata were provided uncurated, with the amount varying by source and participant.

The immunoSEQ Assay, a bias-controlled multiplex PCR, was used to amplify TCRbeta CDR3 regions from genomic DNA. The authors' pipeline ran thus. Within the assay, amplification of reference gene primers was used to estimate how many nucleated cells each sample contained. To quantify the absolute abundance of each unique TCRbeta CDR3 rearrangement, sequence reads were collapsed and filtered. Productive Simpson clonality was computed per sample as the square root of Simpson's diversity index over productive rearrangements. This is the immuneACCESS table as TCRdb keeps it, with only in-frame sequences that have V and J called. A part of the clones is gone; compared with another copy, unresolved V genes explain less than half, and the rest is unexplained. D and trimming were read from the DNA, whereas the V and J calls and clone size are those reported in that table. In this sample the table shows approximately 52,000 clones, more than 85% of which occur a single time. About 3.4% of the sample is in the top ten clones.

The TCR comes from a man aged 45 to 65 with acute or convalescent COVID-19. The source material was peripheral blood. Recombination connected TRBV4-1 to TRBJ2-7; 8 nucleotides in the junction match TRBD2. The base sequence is TGCGCCAGCAGCCAAGAGGCGGTAGCGGGGATTCGCAACTACGAGCAGTACTTC. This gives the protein CASSQEAVAGIRNYEQYF.